The 26 T cell receptor beta chains reported below all come from one sample, sequenced in a study of T cells in Graves' hyperthyroidism and ophthalmopathy. The investigators amplified TCR beta CDR3 regions from RNA transcripts. The TCR CDR3 first-round RT-PCR relied on the HTBI primer set. Each CDR3 protein is one row after TCRdb ran MiXCR on the multiplex PCR reads. There are roughly 700,000 distinct CDR3 sequences in the sample; 30% to 40% occur only once, and 31% lies in the top ten. The specimen sequenced was blood. The receptor source for this set is a woman aged 35 to 49 with Graves' hyperthyroidism.

This clonotype was detected a few times. The J gene is TRBJ1-5, the V gene TRBV12-3 or TRBV12-4, with TRBD1 matching over 8 bases. The junction had 10 bases not matched to a gene; V was cut back by 6 bases and J by 3 bases. The CDR3 loop spans 16 amino acids. CDR3 DNA: TGTGCCAGCAGGGGGGCCGGGACAGGCTTCAATCAGCCCCAGCATTTT. It translates to CASRGAGTGFNQPQHF.

The chain joins TRBV7-2 to TRBJ1-6, with a possible D match to TRBD1 (6 bases). The V gene's germline CDR1 is SGHTA and CDR2 FQGNSA. The CDR3 spans 15 residues. Trimming cost V 2 bases and J 5 bases, with 10 bases left between them. The CDR3 sequence: CASSLQGLDNSPLHF. As DNA, the CDR3 is TGTGCCAGCAGCTTACAGGGGCTGGATAATTCACCCCTCCACTTT.

The chain couples TRBV6-5 to TRBJ1-2; 8 nucleotides align to TRBD1. The CDR3 covers 14 residues. J was trimmed by 6 bases and V by 0 bases; bases with no gene match: 3. Germline loops: CDR1 MNHEY, CDR2 SVGAGI. CDR3 sequence reads: CASSYSTGADGYTF. As DNA, the CDR3 is TGTGCCAGCAGTTACTCGACAGGGGCCGATGGCTACACCTTC.

The rearrangement uses TRBV12-3 or TRBV12-4 and TRBJ2-7; D gene uncertain. This CDR3 is built from 16 residues. The V and J ends lost 1 base and 2 bases respectively, with 15 bases between them. Here the CDR3 reads CASSLGSRARTYEQYF. Written as DNA, the CDR3 is TGTGCCAGCAGTTTAGGGTCGAGAGCTCGTACCTACGAGCAGTACTTC.

This chain links TRBV9 with TRBJ1-1; D is uncertain. CDR3 length equals 14 residues. The germline CDR1 and CDR2 sequences are SGDLS and YYNGEE. With 0 bases removed from V and 1 base from J, the gap between germline ends came to 7 bases. CDR3 residues: CASSVGSQNTEAFF. CDR3 bases: TGTGCCAGCAGCGTAGGAAGCCAGAACACTGAAGCTTTCTTT.

There are many counts of this clonotype. This chain connects TRBV7-9 to TRBJ1-6; no definite D call. The V gene lost 0 bases and the J gene lost 5 bases, with 8 bases spanning the gap. The CDR3 runs 15 residues. Germline CDR1 SEHNR, CDR2 FQNEAQ (reference sequence). The CDR3 loop reads CASSLASIDNSPLHF. DNA of the CDR3: TGTGCCAGCAGCTTAGCTTCCATTGATAATTCACCCCTCCACTTT.

This clonotype was counted many times. The chain has TRBV12-3 or TRBV12-4 and TRBJ2-7; D unclear. The CDR3 has 11 residues. Trimming took 5 bases from V and 8 from J, leaving 10 bases between them. CDR3 protein: CASSNNVQQYF. As DNA, the CDR3 is TGTGCCAGCAGTAACAATGTTCAGCAGTACTTC.

The rearrangement uses TRBV29-1 and TRBJ1-1; D uncertain. The V gene lost 1 base and the J gene lost 3 bases, with 15 bases spanning the gap. The germline V gene encodes CDR1 SQVTM and CDR2 ANQGSEA. The CDR3 runs 15 residues. CDR3 protein: CSVEGGKGKHTEAFF. Here the CDR3 DNA reads TGCAGCGTTGAAGGTGGGAAGGGTAAACACACTGAAGCTTTCTTT.

The rearrangement links TRBV2 to TRBJ1-1; perhaps TRBD1 as D (5 bases). This CDR3 contains 16 residues. The germline V gene encodes CDR1 SNHLY and CDR2 FYNNEI. Between the trimmed V and J ends, which lost 6 bases and 1 base, there was a span of 18 bases. CDR3 amino acids: CASSSPGPIRNTEAFF. For the CDR3, the DNA is TGTGCCAGCAGCTCTCCAGGGCCGATTCGGAACACTGAAGCTTTCTTT.

This clonotype was counted only a few times. This chain uses TRBV7-2 with TRBJ1-6; D remains ambiguous. The CDR3 runs 15 residues. V was cut by 1 base and J by 7 bases, with 11 bases left in between. Per the germline V gene, CDR1 is SGHTA and CDR2 is FQGNSA. CDR3: CASSLGDAWNSPLHF. The CDR3 coding sequence is TGTGCCAGCAGCTTAGGCGACGCCTGGAATTCACCCCTCCACTTT.

The chain carries TRBV7-3 and TRBJ1-1; tentative D call: TRBD1 (5 bases). The ends were cut back, 11 bases at V and 5 bases at J, with 24 bases in the middle. There are 15 residues in the CDR3. Germline CDR1 is SGHTA and CDR2 is FQGTGA. In DNA form, the CDR3 reads TGTGCCTGGAGGGGTATCGCCCACCTAGGGACTGAAGCTTTCTTT. This codes for CAWRGIAHLGTEAFF.

This clonotype was found a few times. The chain employs TRBV5-6 and TRBJ1-1, with TRBD1 as a possible D gene (6 bases). The CDR3 is made up of 15 amino acids. Trimming stripped 0 bases from V and 7 bases from J, with 16 bases between. Germline V gene data show CDR1 as SGHDT and CDR2 as YYEEEE. CDR3 sequence: CASSLDPTGSGEAFF. The CDR3 DNA reads as TGTGCCAGCAGCTTGGATCCTACAGGGTCCGGTGAAGCTTTCTTT.

A few counts support this clonotype. The chain couples TRBV7-2 to TRBJ2-3, with D maybe TRBD2 (6 bases). The CDR3 runs to 15 residues. Germline values: CDR1 SGHTA, CDR2 FQGNSA. The V end was cut by 2 bases, the J end by 4 bases, with 13 bases between. In DNA, the CDR3 is TGTGCCAGCAGCTTATCCGGGAGTGGCCCAGATACGCAGTATTTT. It encodes CASSLSGSGPDTQYF.

This clonotype was detected ten times or more. The chain is built from TRBV10-3 and TRBJ1-1; TRBD1 agrees at 11 bases. The junction had 11 bases not matched to a gene; V was cut back by 4 bases and J by 7 bases. The CDR3 has 16 residues. From germline, CDR1 is ENHRY and CDR2 SYGVKD. CDR3 in amino acids: CAISGRPGQGGIEAFF. Here the CDR3 DNA reads TGTGCCATCAGTGGGAGACCGGGACAGGGGGGGATTGAAGCTTTCTTT.

V is TRBV7-9 and J is TRBJ1-1, with a possible D match to TRBD1 (5 bases). Trimming removed 3 bases at V and 4 bases at J, with 9 bases between. Germline V gene lookup returns CDR1 SEHNR and CDR2 FQNEAQ (reference sequence). This CDR3 is 13 amino acids long. The CDR3 is CASSFQGFTEAFF. As DNA, the CDR3 is TGTGCCAGCAGCTTCCAGGGATTCACTGAAGCTTTCTTT.

J is TRBJ1-3 and V is TRBV7-9; the D is unclear. This CDR3 comprises 14 residues. CDR1 is SEHNR, CDR2 FQNEAQ, per germline (reference sequence). The V and J ends lost 5 bases and 8 bases respectively, with 16 bases between them. The CDR3 nucleotides read TGTGCCAGCAGCCAAGACCCCCGCGGGGACACCATATATTTT. This translates into CASSQDPRGDTIYF. Supplemented by reference TRBV7-9 and TRBJ1-3, the full variable domain reads DTGVSQNPRHKITKRGQNVTFRCDPISEHNRLYWYRQTLGQGPEFLTYFQNEAQLEKSRLLSDRFSAERPKGSFSTLEIQRTEQGDSAMYLCASSQDPRGDTIYFGEGSWLTVV.

This rearrangement joins TRBV6-2 or TRBV6-3 to TRBJ1-1; maybe TRBD1 (5 bases). V was pared by 4 bases and J by 1 base, with 16 bases between. The CDR3 runs to 16 residues. CDR1 is MNHEY, CDR2 SVGEGT, per germline. CDR3 nucleotides: TGTGCCAGCAGTTCCGCTGGGGCAGGGTGGAACACTGAAGCTTTCTTT. Residues: CASSSAGAGWNTEAFF.

This chain links TRBV2 with TRBJ1-3; no reliable D call. Germline lookup yields CDR1 SNHLY and CDR2 FYNNEI. The length of the CDR3 is 15 residues. V lost 10 bases and J 0 bases, leaving 16 bases between the germline ends. The CDR3 loop is CATGITVLSGNTIYF. CDR3 sequence (DNA): TGTGCCACCGGAATCACAGTCCTCTCTGGAAACACCATATATTTT.

The chain carries TRBV6-1 and TRBJ2-7; no firm D call. Trimming cost V 4 bases and J 4 bases, with 11 bases left between them. The CDR3 has 13 amino acids. CDR1 is MNHNS and CDR2 is SASEGT in the germline V gene. In DNA, the CDR3 is TGTGCCAGCAGTGTTGGGAACTCGTACGAGCAGTACTTC. This sequence encodes CASSVGNSYEQYF.

V gene TRBV7-8 combines with J gene TRBJ1-5; D might be TRBD1 (6 bases). With 5 bases removed from V and 0 bases from J, the gap between germline ends came to 17 bases. Germline values: CDR1 SGHVS, CDR2 FQNEAQ. The CDR3 length is 17 residues. The CDR3 reads CASSPRGAVYSNQPQHF. The CDR3 region has the DNA TGTGCCAGCAGCCCAAGGGGGGCAGTATATAGCAATCAGCCCCAGCATTTT.

This clonotype was counted many times. This chain links TRBV10-3 with TRBJ1-1; no clear D gene. Germline values: CDR1 ENHRY, CDR2 SYGVKD. This CDR3 is 14 amino acids long. V dropped 4 bases and J dropped 1 base, with 10 bases sitting between them. The CDR3 DNA follows: TGTGCCATCAGTGTGGACGGAACGAACACTGAAGCTTTCTTT. Its protein is CAISVDGTNTEAFF.

This clonotype has just one count. A much bigger clone sits one base away, suggesting this may be a read error. The J gene is TRBJ1-1, the V gene TRBV29-1, with D possibly TRBD1 on 6 matching bases. V was shortened by 6 bases and J by 10 bases, with 15 bases between the two germline ends. The germline V gene has CDR1 SQVTM and CDR2 ANQGSEA. The CDR3 length is 11 residues. The CDR3 nucleotides are TGCAGCGTCCCAGGACAGCCTGCAGCTTTCTTT. Residues: CSVPGQPAAFF.

This clonotype occurred a few times. This chain uses TRBV2 with TRBJ1-6, with 7 bases lining up with TRBD1. CDR3 length equals 14 residues. Germline V CDR1 and CDR2: SNHLY, FYNNEI. V shed 5 bases, J shed 14 bases, and the junction held 12 bases outside the gene matches. The CDR3 coding sequence is TGTGCCAGCAGTCGAATTGACAGGGCATCGTCCCTCCACTTT. Protein product: CASSRIDRASSLHF.

The chain has TRBV20-1 and TRBJ1-4, with a possible D match to TRBD1 (6 bases). Trimming shortened V by 1 base and J by 8 bases, and 14 bases separated the two germline ends. There are 14 residues in the CDR3. CDR1 DFQATT and CDR2 SNEGSKA come from the germline V gene (reference sequence). The chain's CDR3 is CSARAGGPGEKLFF. Written as DNA, the CDR3 is TGCAGTGCTAGAGCGGGGGGGCCGGGAGAAAAACTGTTTTTT.

This clonotype was recorded a few times. The chain joins TRBV12-3 or TRBV12-4 to TRBJ1-4; D may be TRBD1 (5 bases). Trimming removed 6 bases from V and 3 bases from J, with 11 bases in between. This CDR3 has 14 residues. The CDR3 sequence: CASRQARANEKLFF. The CDR3, as DNA: TGTGCCAGCAGACAGGCCAGGGCTAATGAAAAACTGTTTTTT.

This clonotype appeared many times. This chain links TRBV4-3 with TRBJ1-5; no clear D. The CDR3 covers 13 residues. Germline lookup yields CDR1 LGHNA and CDR2 YSLEER. Trimming took 0 bases from V and 7 from J, leaving 7 bases between them. The CDR3 sequence: CASSQDGSQPQHF. In DNA, the CDR3 is TGCGCCAGCAGCCAAGATGGGTCACAGCCCCAGCATTTT.